One and the same sample provided the 16 T cell receptor beta chains below, sequenced in a study of T cells in Graves' hyperthyroidism and ophthalmopathy. Regions amplified from RNA transcripts were the TCR beta CDR3 regions. HTBI primers drove first-round RT-PCR of the TCR CDR3. TCRdb re-called the multiplex PCR reads with MiXCR, one entry per CDR3 protein. The sample has under 250,000 distinct CDR3 sequences, around 25% seen once. Source material: blood. These receptor sequences come from a woman aged 40 to 50 with Graves' ophthalmopathy.

The chain is built from TRBV20-1 and TRBJ2-7, with D tentatively TRBD1 or TRBD2 (6 bases each). Germline-derived CDR1 and CDR2 are DFQATT and SNEGSKA (reference sequence). V was shortened by 6 bases and J by 2 bases, with 14 bases between the two germline ends. This CDR3 spans 13 amino acids. CDR3 in DNA: TGCAGTGCCCCCTTCGGGGGCCCCTACGAGCAGTACTTC. It yields the protein CSAPFGGPYEQYF.

This clonotype has at least ten counts. CDR3: CAISESGHRTEAFF. The CDR3 DNA reads as TGTGCCATCAGTGAGTCGGGGCACCGCACTGAAGCTTTCTTT. The chain joins TRBV10-3 to TRBJ1-1; tentatively, D is TRBD1 (5 bases). Germline CDR1 and CDR2: ENHRY and SYGVKD. Deletions cut 0 bases from V and 4 bases from J, with 9 bases between. The CDR3 totals 14 residues.

The chain joins TRBV6-1 to TRBJ1-1; D unclear. The ends were cut back, 2 bases at V and 0 bases at J, with 10 bases in the middle. CDR3 size: 15 residues. The germline CDR1 and CDR2 sequences are MNHNS and SASEGT. For the CDR3, the DNA is TGTGCCAGCAGTGAATACGAATCGCTGAACACTGAAGCTTTCTTT. Protein: CASSEYESLNTEAFF.

This rearrangement joins TRBV28 to TRBJ2-5, with 7 bases aligning to TRBD1. This CDR3 has 15 residues. CDR1 and CDR2 from the germline V gene are MDHEN and SYDVKM. With V trimmed by 6 bases and J by 3 bases, 10 bases remained unmatched. The CDR3 sequence: CASSLDPGTEETQYF. The CDR3 nucleotides are TGTGCCAGCAGCTTAGATCCCGGGACAGAAGAGACCCAGTACTTC.

This clonotype came up many times. The chain combines TRBV28 with TRBJ2-5; 10 nucleotides match TRBD2. Germline V lookup: CDR1 MDHEN, CDR2 SYDVKM. CDR3 length: 15 amino acids. J lost 4 bases, V lost 6 bases, and 8 bases had no gene match. CDR3 DNA: TGTGCCAGCAGCACTCAGCGGGAGGGCAGAGAGACCCAGTACTTC. Translated: CASSTQREGRETQYF.

This clonotype was counted many times. The V and J genes are TRBV2 and TRBJ1-5; TRBD1 matches 7 bases. There are 14 residues in the CDR3. J lost 5 bases, V lost 5 bases, and 6 bases had no gene match. Germline V gene data show CDR1 as SNHLY and CDR2 as FYNNEI. The CDR3 sequence: CASSPQGGYQPQHF. CDR3 bases: TGTGCCAGCAGTCCCCAAGGGGGCTATCAGCCCCAGCATTTT.

This chain connects TRBV24-1 to TRBJ2-7, with 8 bases that match TRBD1. This CDR3 has 15 residues. V gave up 3 bases and J gave up 5 bases; unmatched junction bases: 8. CDR1 and CDR2 (germline): KGHDR, SFDVKD. The DNA for the CDR3 is TGTGCCACCAGTGATACAGGGGACAGGACCCACGAGCAGTACTTC. Its translation: CATSDTGDRTHEQYF.

This clonotype was detected many times. V is TRBV5-1 and J is TRBJ2-5; TRBD1 aligns across 7 bases. Germline V gene sequence: CDR1 SGHRS, CDR2 YFSETQ. The CDR3 length is 13 residues. The junction had 2 bases not matched to a gene; V was cut back by 2 bases and J by 4 bases. Here the CDR3 reads CASSLQGRETQYF. CDR3 nucleotide sequence: TGCGCCAGCAGCTTACAGGGGCGAGAGACCCAGTACTTC.

This clonotype was observed once. The V gene is TRBV30, the J gene TRBJ2-5; D remains unclear. This CDR3 comprises 12 residues. Germline assignment: CDR1 GTSNPN and CDR2 SVGIG (reference sequence). V was cut by 2 bases and J by 5 bases, with 9 bases left in between. The CDR3 bases are TGTGCCTGGAGTATCCGTCGGGAGACCCAGTACTTC. It specifies CAWSIRRETQYF. The full variable domain, its missing parts supplied by reference TRBV30 and TRBJ2-5, is SQTIHQWPATLVQPVGSPLSLECTVEGTSNPNLYWYRQAAGRGLQLLFYSVGIGQISSEVPQNLSASRPQDRQFILSSKKLLLSDSGFYLCAWSIRRETQYFGPGTRLLVL.

In this sample, this clonotype turned up many times. The chain links TRBV6-2 or TRBV6-3 to TRBJ2-7, with D hard to call. Between the trimmed V and J ends, which lost 0 bases and 4 bases, there was a span of 7 bases. The CDR3 has 13 amino acids. Germline CDR1 is MNHEY and CDR2 is SVGEGT. The CDR3: CASSYSTGYEQYF. CDR3 nucleotides: TGTGCCAGCAGTTACTCGACCGGTTACGAGCAGTACTTC.

This clonotype was counted ten times or more. The chain carries TRBV10-3 and TRBJ1-2, with D perhaps TRBD1 (6 bases). CDR3 size: 15 residues. V was shortened by 8 bases and J by 2 bases, with 18 bases between the two germline ends. CDR1 is ENHRY, CDR2 SYGVKD, per germline. In DNA form, the CDR3 reads TGTGCCATCCTAAGGGACAACGAGAGAAACTATGGCTACACCTTC. This sequence encodes CAILRDNERNYGYTF.

J is TRBJ2-5 and V is TRBV28; D possibly corresponds to TRBD2 (6 bases). CDR1 and CDR2 (germline): MDHEN, SYDVKM. This CDR3 contains 15 residues. Trimming took 3 bases from V and 1 from J, leaving 12 bases between them. DNA for the CDR3: TGTGCCAGCAGTTTCAGCCCGACTAGCCAAGAGACCCAGTACTTC. This translates into CASSFSPTSQETQYF.

The table lists this clonotype with a few counts. V and J are TRBV2 and TRBJ2-2; 8 bases agree with TRBD2. The CDR3 spans 16 residues. The V gene's germline CDR1 is SNHLY and CDR2 FYNNEI. The J segment lost 3 bases and the V segment lost 10 bases, leaving 13 bases of the junction unmatched. The CDR3 here is CAITEIRTSYTGELFF. The CDR3 region has the DNA TGTGCCATCACCGAAATTAGGACTAGCTACACCGGGGAGCTGTTTTTT.

This clonotype showed up many times. J is TRBJ2-7 and V is TRBV6-2 or TRBV6-3; D possibly corresponds to TRBD2 (7 bases). The V end lost 7 bases, the J end lost 3 bases, and 16 bases lay between the germline ends. Germline CDR1 and CDR2: MNHEY and SVGEGT. This CDR3 region has 14 residues. The DNA for the CDR3 is TGTGCCAGCAACAGCGGGACAATTAACTACGAGCAGTACTTC. Residues: CASNSGTINYEQYF.

There are many counts of this clonotype. J is TRBJ2-7 and V is TRBV6-1, with D uncertain. This CDR3 comprises 15 residues. Germline loops: CDR1 MNHNS, CDR2 SASEGT. Trimming pared 3 bases from V and 2 bases from J, leaving 14 bases between. The DNA for the CDR3 is TGTGCCAGCAGTGATATGGCCTTGGGCGCCTACGAGCAGTACTTC. Protein sequence: CASSDMALGAYEQYF.

This clonotype was counted ten times or more. This chain connects TRBV7-2 to TRBJ2-2; TRBD1 matches at 8 bases. CDR3 size: 15 residues. V lost 2 bases to trimming and J lost 6 bases; unmatched junction nucleotides: 5. Germline V gene sequence: CDR1 SGHTA, CDR2 FQGNSA. CDR3 amino acids: CASSLSGQGAGELFF. The DNA of the CDR3 is TGTGCCAGCAGCTTATCCGGACAGGGTGCCGGGGAGCTGTTTTTT.